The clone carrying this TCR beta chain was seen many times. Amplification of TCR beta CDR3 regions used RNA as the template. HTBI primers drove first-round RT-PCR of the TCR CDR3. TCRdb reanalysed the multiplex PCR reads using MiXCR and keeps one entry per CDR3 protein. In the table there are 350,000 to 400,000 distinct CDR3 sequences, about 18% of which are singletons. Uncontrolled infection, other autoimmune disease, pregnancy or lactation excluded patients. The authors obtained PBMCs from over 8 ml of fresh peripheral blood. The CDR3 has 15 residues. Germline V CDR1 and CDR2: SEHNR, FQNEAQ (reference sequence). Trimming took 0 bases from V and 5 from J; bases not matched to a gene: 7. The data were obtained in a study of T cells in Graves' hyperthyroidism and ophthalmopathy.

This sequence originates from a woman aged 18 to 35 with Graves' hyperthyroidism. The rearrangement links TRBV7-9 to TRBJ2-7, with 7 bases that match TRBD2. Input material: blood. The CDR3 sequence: CASSLALWEGNEQYF. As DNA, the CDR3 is TGTGCCAGCAGCTTAGCGCTTTGGGAGGGGAACGAGCAGTACTTC. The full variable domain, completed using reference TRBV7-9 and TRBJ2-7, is DTGVSQNPRHKITKRGQNVTFRCDPISEHNRLYWYRQTLGQGPEFLTYFQNEAQLEKSRLLSDRFSAERPKGSFSTLEIQRTEQGDSAMYLCASSLALWEGNEQYFGPGTRLTVT.